The subject of this entry is one T cell receptor (beta chain). The CDR3 is made up of 13 amino acids. Germline CDR1 SEHNR, CDR2 FQNEAQ (reference sequence). V was pared by 5 bases and J by 3 bases, with 3 bases of the junction left unmatched. This record belongs to a study of OX40 agonist ivuxolimab in advanced cancers. Study-level information: Hepatocellular carcinoma, melanoma, renal cell or head and neck cancer was diagnosed in the dose-escalation patients.

Repertoires were generated with immunoSEQ multiplex PCR, while TCRdb's copy carries only in-frame clones and drops some. The table has roughly 81,000 clones, nearly 95% seen once; the top ten hold about 10%. The V gene is TRBV7-9, the J gene TRBJ2-7; 8 nucleotides line up with TRBD1. This clonotype originated in an adult with an advanced solid tumor such as melanoma, head and neck, liver or kidney cancer. Here the sequenced sample was CD4+ or CD8+ T cells sorted from blood, taken in a trial of the OX40 agonist ivuxolimab. CDR3 in amino acids: CASSPGTGYEQYF. Here the CDR3 DNA reads TGTGCCAGCAGCCCTGGGACAGGCTACGAGCAGTACTTC.